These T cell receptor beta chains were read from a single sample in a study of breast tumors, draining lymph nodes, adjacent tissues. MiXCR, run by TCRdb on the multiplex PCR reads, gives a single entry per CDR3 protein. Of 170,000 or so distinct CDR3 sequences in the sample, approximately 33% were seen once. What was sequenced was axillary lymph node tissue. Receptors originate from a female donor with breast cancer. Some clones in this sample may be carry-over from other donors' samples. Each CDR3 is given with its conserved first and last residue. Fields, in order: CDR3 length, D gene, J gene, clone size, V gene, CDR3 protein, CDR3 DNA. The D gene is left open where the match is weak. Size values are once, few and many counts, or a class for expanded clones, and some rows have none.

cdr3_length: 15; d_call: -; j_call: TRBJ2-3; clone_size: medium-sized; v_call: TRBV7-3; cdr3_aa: CASSLTAGPTDTQYF; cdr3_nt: TGTGCCAGCAGCTTAACGGCGGGCCCCACAGATACGCAGTATTTT
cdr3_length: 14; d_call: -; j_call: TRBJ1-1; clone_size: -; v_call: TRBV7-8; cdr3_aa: CASSLVIGWTEAFF; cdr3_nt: TGTGCCAGCAGCTTAGTAATCGGCTGGACTGAAGCTTTCTTT
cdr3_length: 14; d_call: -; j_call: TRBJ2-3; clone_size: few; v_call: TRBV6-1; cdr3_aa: CASSDGRGPDTQYF; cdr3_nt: TGTGCCAGCAGTGACGGGCGGGGCCCAGATACGCAGTATTTT
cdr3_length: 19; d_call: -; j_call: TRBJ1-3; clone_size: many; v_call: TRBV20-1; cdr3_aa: CSARKPGHKPPYSGNTIYF; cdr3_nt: TGCAGTGCTAGAAAGCCGGGACATAAGCCCCCCTACTCTGGAAACACCATATATTTT
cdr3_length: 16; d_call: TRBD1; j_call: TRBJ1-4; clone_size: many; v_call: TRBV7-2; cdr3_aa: CASSPPGTASREKLFF; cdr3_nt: TGTGCCAGCAGCCCCCCCGGGACAGCCAGTCGGGAAAAACTGTTTTTT
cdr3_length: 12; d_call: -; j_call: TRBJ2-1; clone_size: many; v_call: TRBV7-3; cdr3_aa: CASSTSLNEQFF; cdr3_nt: TGTGCCAGCAGCACCAGTCTCAATGAGCAGTTCTTC
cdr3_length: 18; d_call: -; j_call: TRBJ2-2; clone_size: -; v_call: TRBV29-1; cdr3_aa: CSVEGGNRFYGYTGELFF; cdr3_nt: TGCAGCGTTGAGGGTGGTAACAGGTTCTATGGCTACACCGGGGAGCTGTTTTTT
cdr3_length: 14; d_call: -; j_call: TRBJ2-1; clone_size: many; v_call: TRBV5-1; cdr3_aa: CATARGSSYNEQFF; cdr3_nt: TGCGCCACGGCTCGGGGGAGCTCCTACAATGAGCAGTTCTTC
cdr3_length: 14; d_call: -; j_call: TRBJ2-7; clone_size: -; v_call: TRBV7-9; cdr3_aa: CASSLAGVSYEQYF; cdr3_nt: TGTGCCAGCAGCTTAGCGGGGGTTTCGTACGAGCAGTACTTC
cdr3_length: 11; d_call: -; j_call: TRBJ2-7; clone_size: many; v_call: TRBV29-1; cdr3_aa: CSVLETYEQYF; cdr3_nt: TGCAGCGTGCTCGAAACCTACGAGCAGTACTTC
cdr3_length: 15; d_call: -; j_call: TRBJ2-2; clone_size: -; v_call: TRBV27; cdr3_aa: CASSWAGAVSGELFF; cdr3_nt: TGTGCCAGCAGTTGGGCAGGGGCGGTGTCCGGGGAGCTGTTTTTT
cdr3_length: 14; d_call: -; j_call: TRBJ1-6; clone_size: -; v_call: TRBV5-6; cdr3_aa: CASSLGSGQSPLHF; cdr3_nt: TGTGCCAGCAGCTTGGGGTCAGGGCAGTCACCCCTCCACTTT
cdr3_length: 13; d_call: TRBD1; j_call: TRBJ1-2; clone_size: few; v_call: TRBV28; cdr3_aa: CASSLGQVYGYTF; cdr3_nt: TGTGCCAGCAGCTTAGGACAGGTCTATGGCTACACCTTC
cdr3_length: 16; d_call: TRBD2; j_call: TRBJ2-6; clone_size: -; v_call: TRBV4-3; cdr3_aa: CASMAGGGYWANVLTF; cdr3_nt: TGCGCCAGCATGGCGGGAGGGGGGTACTGGGCCAACGTCCTGACTTTC
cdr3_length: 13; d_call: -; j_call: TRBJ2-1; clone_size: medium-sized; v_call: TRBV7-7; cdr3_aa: CASSSTLYNEQFF; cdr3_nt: TGTGCTAGCAGCTCGACTCTTTACAATGAGCAGTTCTTC
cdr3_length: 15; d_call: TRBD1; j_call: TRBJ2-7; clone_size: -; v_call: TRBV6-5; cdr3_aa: CASSSPGQGYYEQYF; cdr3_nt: TGTGCCAGCAGTAGCCCCGGACAGGGGTACTACGAGCAGTACTTC
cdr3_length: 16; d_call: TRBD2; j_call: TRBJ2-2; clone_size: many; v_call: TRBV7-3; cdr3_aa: CASSSRAGGDTGELFF; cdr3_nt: TGTGCCAGCAGCTCTCGGGCGGGAGGAGACACCGGGGAGCTGTTTTTT
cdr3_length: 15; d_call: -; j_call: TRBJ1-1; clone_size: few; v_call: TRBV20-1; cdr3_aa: CSARSSSTPNTEAFF; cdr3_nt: TGCAGTGCTAGATCTTCTTCGACACCGAACACTGAAGCTTTCTTT
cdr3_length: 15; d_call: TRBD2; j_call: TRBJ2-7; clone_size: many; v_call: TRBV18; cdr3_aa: CASSPTASGSYEQYF; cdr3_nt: TGTGCCAGCTCACCAACGGCTAGCGGGTCTTACGAGCAGTACTTC
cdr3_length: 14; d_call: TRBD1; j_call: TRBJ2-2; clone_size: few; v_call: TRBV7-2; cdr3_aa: CASSPRQGAGELFF; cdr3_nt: TGTGCCAGCAGCCCGCGACAGGGTGCTGGGGAGCTGTTTTTT
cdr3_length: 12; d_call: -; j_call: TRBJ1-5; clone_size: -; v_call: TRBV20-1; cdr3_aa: CSARSGNQPQHF; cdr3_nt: TGCAGTGCTAGATCTGGGAATCAGCCCCAGCATTTT
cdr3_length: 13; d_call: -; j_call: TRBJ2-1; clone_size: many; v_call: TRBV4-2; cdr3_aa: CASSQEGYNEQFF; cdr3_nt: TGTGCCAGCAGCCAAGAGGGATACAATGAGCAGTTCTTC
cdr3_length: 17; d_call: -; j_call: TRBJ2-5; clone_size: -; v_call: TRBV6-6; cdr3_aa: CASIQDRDQPPQETQYF; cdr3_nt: TGTGCCAGCATCCAAGACCGGGACCAACCTCCTCAAGAGACCCAGTACTTC
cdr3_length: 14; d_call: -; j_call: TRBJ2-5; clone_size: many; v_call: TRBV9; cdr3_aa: CASSPPRREWTQYF; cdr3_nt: TGTGCCAGCAGCCCTCCCCGAAGGGAGTGGACCCAGTACTTC
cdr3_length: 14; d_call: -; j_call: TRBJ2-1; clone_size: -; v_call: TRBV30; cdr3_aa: CAWAPGTGYNEQFF; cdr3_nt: TGTGCCTGGGCCCCCGGGACTGGGTACAATGAGCAGTTCTTC
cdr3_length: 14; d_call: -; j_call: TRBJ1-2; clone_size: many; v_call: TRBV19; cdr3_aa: CASHLSGTPDRYTF; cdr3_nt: TGTGCCAGTCACCTCTCTGGGACGCCGGATCGCTACACCTTC
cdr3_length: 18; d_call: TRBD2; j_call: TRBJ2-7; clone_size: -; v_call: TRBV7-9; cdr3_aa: CASSLGLAGGSTIYEQYF; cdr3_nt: TGTGCCAGCAGCCTGGGACTAGCGGGGGGCTCCACTATCTACGAGCAGTACTTC
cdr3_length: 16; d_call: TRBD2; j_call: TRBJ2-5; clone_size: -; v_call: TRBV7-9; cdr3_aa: CASSLSYSGGSETQYF; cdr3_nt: TGTGCCAGCAGCTTGTCGTACAGCGGGGGGTCGGAGACCCAGTACTTC
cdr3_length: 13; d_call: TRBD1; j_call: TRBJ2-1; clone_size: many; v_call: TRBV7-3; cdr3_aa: CASSLDRHNEQFF; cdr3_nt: TGTGCCAGCAGCCTGGACAGGCACAATGAGCAGTTCTTC
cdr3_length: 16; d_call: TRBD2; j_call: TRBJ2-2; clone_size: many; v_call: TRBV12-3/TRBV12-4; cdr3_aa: CASSFLAGGPAGELFF; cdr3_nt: TGTGCCAGCAGTTTTCTAGCGGGAGGGCCGGCCGGGGAGCTGTTTTTT
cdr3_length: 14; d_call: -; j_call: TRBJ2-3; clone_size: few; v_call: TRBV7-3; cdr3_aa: CASSSLGGNNEQYF; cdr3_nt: TGTGCCAGCAGCTCACTGGGGGGAAACAATGAGCAGTATTTT
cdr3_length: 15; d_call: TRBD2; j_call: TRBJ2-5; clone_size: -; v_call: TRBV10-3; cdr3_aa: CATSASGGALETQYF; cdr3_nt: TGTGCCACCAGCGCTAGCGGGGGGGCCTTGGAGACCCAGTACTTC
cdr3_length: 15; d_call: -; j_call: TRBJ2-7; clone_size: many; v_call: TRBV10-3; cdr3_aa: CAISETPDSAYEQYF; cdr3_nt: TGTGCCATCAGTGAGACTCCCGACAGTGCCTACGAGCAGTACTTC
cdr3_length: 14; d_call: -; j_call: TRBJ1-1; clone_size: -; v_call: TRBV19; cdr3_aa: CASRSDGMNTEAFF; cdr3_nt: TGTGCCAGTAGGTCCGACGGAATGAACACTGAAGCTTTCTTT
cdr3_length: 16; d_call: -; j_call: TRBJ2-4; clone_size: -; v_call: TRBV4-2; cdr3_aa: CASSPLTGQAKNIQYF; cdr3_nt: TGTGCCAGCAGCCCCCTAACGGGGCAAGCCAAAAACATTCAGTACTTC
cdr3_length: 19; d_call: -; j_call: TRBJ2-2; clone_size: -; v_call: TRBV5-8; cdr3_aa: CASSFPPTRGRSESGELFF; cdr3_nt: TGTGCCAGCAGCTTTCCCCCAACCCGAGGACGGAGTGAATCCGGGGAGCTGTTTTTT
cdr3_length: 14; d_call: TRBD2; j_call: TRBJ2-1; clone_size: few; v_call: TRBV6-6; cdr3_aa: CASTHGGGVYEQFF; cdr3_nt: TGTGCCAGCACACACGGGGGGGGGGTGTATGAGCAGTTCTTC
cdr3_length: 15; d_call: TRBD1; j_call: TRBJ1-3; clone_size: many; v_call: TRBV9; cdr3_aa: CASSARTGVGNTIYF; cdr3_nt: TGTGCCAGCAGCGCCCGGACAGGGGTTGGAAACACCATATATTTT
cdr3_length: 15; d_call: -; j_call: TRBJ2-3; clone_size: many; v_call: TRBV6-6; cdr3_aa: CASSYSEWSTDTQYF; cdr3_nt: TGTGCCAGCAGTTACTCGGAGTGGAGCACAGATACGCAGTATTTT